The sequence of this T cell receptor beta chain was determined in a study of spatial heterogeneity in lung cancer. Whole-study results and caveats: Blood showed ubiquitous tumor TCRs more often at resection than at routine follow-up.

The time point is: sample taken at primary tumor resection. No cell sorting; template was whole RNA from tumor, lung tissue or PBMC. Every cDNA TCR molecule received its own unique molecular identifier. TCRdb processed the 5' RACE reads anew with MiXCR; each CDR3 protein has one entry. In the table there are some 87,000 distinct CDR3 sequences, roughly 8.7% of which are singletons. There are 12 residues in the CDR3. The V end lost 3 bases, the J end lost 0 bases, and 3 bases lay between the germline ends. The germline V gene encodes CDR1 DFQATT and CDR2 SNEGSKA (reference sequence). Details on this clonotype: Its antigen is currently unknown.

This rearrangement joins TRBV20-1 to TRBJ2-1, with unresolved D. The TCR comes from a male donor with early-stage non-small cell lung cancer. Sequencing was performed on PBMCs, taken at surgery. DNA for the CDR3: TGCAGTGCTAGCGGCTCCTACAATGAGCAGTTCTTC. Residues: CSASGSYNEQFF.